The 17 T cell receptor beta chains reported below all come from one sample, sequenced in a study of blood T cells in healthy people across ages. Together with a sample-barcoded 5' primer, a J-beta primer mix was included in a second PCR lasting roughly 6 to 12 cycles. TCRdb recomputed calls from the 5' RACE reads with MiXCR, one row per CDR3 protein. The sample lists over 500,000 distinct CDR3 sequences, about 51% seen once, with approximately 15% in the top ten. Sequenced input: blood. All receptors come from a woman aged 80 or over in good health.

Ten or more counts support this clonotype. The rearrangement joins TRBV12-3 or TRBV12-4 to TRBJ1-5; D not resolved. CDR3 length: 15 residues. The V end was cut by 3 bases, the J end by 2 bases, with 11 bases between. DNA for the CDR3: TGTGCCAGCAGTTTTAGGACTTTAGGCAATCAGCCCCAGCATTTT. Residues: CASSFRTLGNQPQHF.

V gene TRBV6-6 combines with J gene TRBJ2-7; TRBD2 agrees at 8 bases. V shed 7 bases and J 10 bases; nucleotides not matched to a gene: 18. Germline-derived CDR1 and CDR2 are MNHNY and SVGAGI (reference sequence). This CDR3 contains 15 residues. The DNA for the CDR3 is TGTGCCAGCACCAGGGGACTAGGGATAGGAGATACCCAGTACTTC. It is translated as CASTRGLGIGDTQYF.

This chain uses TRBV28 with TRBJ2-4; no clear D. The J call is uncertain, as TRBJ2-7 better fits the DNA end. Germline V gene data show CDR1 as MDHEN and CDR2 as SYDVKM. The CDR3 consists of 16 residues. This CDR3 is CASSFTAARLIYEQYF. In DNA form, the CDR3 reads TGTGCCAGCAGTTTCACCGCGGCCAGACTTATCTACGAGCAGTACTTC.

Details on this clonotype: A junction boundary mismatches the germline segment, possibly from a read error. V gene TRBV6-5 combines with J gene TRBJ1-2; tentative D call: TRBD1 (5 bases). Germline assignment: CDR1 MNHEY and CDR2 SVGAGI. The length of the CDR3 is 14 residues. DNA for the CDR3: TGTGCCAGCAGTGTCGGAGGGGCAGTAAGCGGCTACACCTTT. This encodes CASSVGGAVSGYTF.

The chain employs TRBV9 and TRBJ2-3, with D tentatively TRBD2 (6 bases). This CDR3 spans 16 amino acids. V was clipped by 0 bases and J by 2 bases, with 13 bases between them. Germline V gene data show CDR1 as SGDLS and CDR2 as YYNGEE. The CDR3 here is CASSVDLLALTDTQYF. As DNA, the CDR3 is TGTGCCAGCAGCGTAGATCTACTAGCCCTCACAGATACGCAGTATTTT.

This chain joins TRBV4-1 and TRBJ1-1, with a tentative D call TRBD1 (6 bases). Germline values: CDR1 MGHRA, CDR2 YSYEKL. This CDR3 has 15 amino acids. With 1 base removed from V and 7 bases from J, the gap between germline ends came to 16 bases. CDR3 bases: TGCGCCAGCAGCCAAGCTGACATAACAGGGATTGAAGCTTTCTTT. This gives the protein CASSQADITGIEAFF.

This clonotype appeared many times. This chain joins TRBV10-3 and TRBJ2-3; 9 bases are a match to TRBD1. V gave up 4 bases and J gave up 5 bases; unmatched junction bases: 13. CDR1 is ENHRY, CDR2 SYGVKD, per germline. The CDR3 length is 17 residues. Here the CDR3 DNA reads TGTGCCATCAGTGTCGGCACGGGACAGGGAAATGAAGATACGCAGTATTTT. This translates into CAISVGTGQGNEDTQYF.

The J gene is TRBJ2-3, the V gene TRBV12-3 or TRBV12-4, with a tentative D call TRBD2 (5 bases). The CDR3 spans 16 residues. V was clipped by 8 bases and J by 4 bases, with 22 bases between them. CDR3 residues: CASGRDRRISADTQYF. CDR3 in DNA: TGTGCCAGCGGACGGGATCGGAGGATTAGCGCAGATACGCAGTATTTT.

A single count supports this clonotype. The V gene is TRBV5-1, the J gene TRBJ2-1; D might be TRBD1 (6 bases). The CDR3 spans 16 residues. Trimming cost V 4 bases and J 4 bases, with 18 bases left between them. Per germline, CDR1 SGHRS and CDR2 YFSETQ. CDR3 protein: CASSPSPGQPYNEQFF. The CDR3 nucleotides are TGCGCCAGCAGCCCCAGCCCCGGACAGCCTTACAATGAGCAGTTCTTC. The complete variable domain, with remaining parts taken from reference TRBV5-1 and TRBJ2-1, reads KAGVTQTPRYLIKTRGQQVTLSCSPISGHRSVSWYQQTPGQGLQFLFEYFSETQRNKGNFPGRFSGRQFSNSRSEMNVSTLELGDSALYLCASSPSPGQPYNEQFFGPGTRLTVL.

Note on this clonotype: A read error may be the cause here, since a much bigger clone is one base away. The chain couples TRBV4-2 to TRBJ2-7; 8 bases line up with TRBD2. Gene TRBJ2-5 matches the end of the DNA better, so the J call may be wrong. The germline V gene has CDR1 LGHNA and CDR2 YNFKEQ. The CDR3 covers 15 residues. DNA of the CDR3: TGTGCCAGCAGCCAAGGAGCGGGAGTTATAGAGACCCAGTACTTC. It specifies CASSQGAGVIETQYF.

The rearrangement links TRBV4-3 to TRBJ1-2; 8 nucleotides match TRBD1. The CDR3 totals 15 residues. Germline assignment: CDR1 LGHNA and CDR2 YSLEER. With 1 base clipped from V and 2 bases from J, the junction kept 3 bases outside the gene matches. In DNA form, the CDR3 reads TGCGCCAGCAGCCAAGGACAGGGGTTCAACTATGGCTACACCTTC. Its translation is CASSQGQGFNYGYTF.

About this clonotype: This may be a read error, as it is one base from a much larger clone. The chain links TRBV20-1 to TRBJ2-7; D not certain. Germline V gene data show CDR1 as DFQATT and CDR2 as SNEGSKA (reference sequence). CDR3 size: 15 residues. Trimming cost V 0 bases and J 3 bases, with 15 bases left between them. Here the CDR3 reads CSARDPRPTLYEQYF. In DNA form, the CDR3 reads TGCAGTGCTAGAGATCCCAGGCCAACACTCTACGAGCAGTACTTC.

This clonotype was seen many times. The chain joins TRBV27 to TRBJ2-1, with 7 bases identical to TRBD1. Germline loops: CDR1 MNHEY, CDR2 SMNVEV (reference sequence). The CDR3 has 14 residues. The junction had 5 bases not matched to a gene; V was cut back by 4 bases and J by 5 bases. This CDR3 is CASSYQQGNNEQFF. CDR3 sequence (DNA): TGTGCCAGCAGTTATCAACAGGGGAACAATGAGCAGTTCTTC.

The rearrangement uses TRBV3-1 and TRBJ1-4; unclear D gene. Looked up from germline, CDR1 is LGHDT and CDR2 is YNNKEL (reference sequence). CDR3 length: 12 residues. Between the trimmed V and J ends, which lost 2 bases and 5 bases, there was a span of 3 bases. CDR3 coding DNA: TGTGCCAGCAGCCAACTGAATGAAAAACTGTTTTTT. Translated: CASSQLNEKLFF. The variable domain in full, completed from reference TRBV3-1 and TRBJ1-4, reads DTAVSQTPKYLVTQMGNDKSIKCEQNLGHDTMYWYKQDSKKFLKIMFSYNNKELIINETVPNRFSPKSPDKAHLNLHINSLELGDSAVYFCASSQLNEKLFFGSGTQLSVL.

The chain couples TRBV30 to TRBJ2-5; 7 positions match TRBD1. The better agreement between TRBJ2-7 and the DNA end casts doubt on the J call. Germline CDR1 reads GTSNPN; CDR2 reads SVGIG (reference sequence). This CDR3 is built from 14 residues. Written as DNA, the CDR3 is TGTGCCTGGACCCCCGACAGGGTTGTCAACGAGCAGTACTTC. It encodes CAWTPDRVVNEQYF.

This chain uses TRBV7-9 with TRBJ1-1; 10 bases are a match to TRBD1. Per germline, CDR1 SEHNR and CDR2 FQNEAQ (reference sequence). V was pared by 1 base and J by 1 base, with 0 bases of the junction left unmatched. There are 15 residues in the CDR3. The CDR3 here is CASSLGQGANTEAFF. The CDR3 DNA reads as TGTGCCAGCAGCTTAGGACAGGGGGCGAACACTGAAGCTTTCTTT.

About this clonotype itself: A much larger clone lies a single base off, so this may be a read error. V is TRBV9 and J is TRBJ2-7; possibly TRBD1 for D (5 bases). CDR3 length: 15 amino acids. Per the germline V gene, CDR1 is SGDLS and CDR2 is YYNGEE. V was pared by 1 base and J by 8 bases, with 19 bases between. The CDR3 loop reads CASSVNDGQYYKQYF. Written as DNA, the CDR3 is TGTGCCAGCAGCGTAAACGACGGACAATATTACAAGCAGTACTTC.